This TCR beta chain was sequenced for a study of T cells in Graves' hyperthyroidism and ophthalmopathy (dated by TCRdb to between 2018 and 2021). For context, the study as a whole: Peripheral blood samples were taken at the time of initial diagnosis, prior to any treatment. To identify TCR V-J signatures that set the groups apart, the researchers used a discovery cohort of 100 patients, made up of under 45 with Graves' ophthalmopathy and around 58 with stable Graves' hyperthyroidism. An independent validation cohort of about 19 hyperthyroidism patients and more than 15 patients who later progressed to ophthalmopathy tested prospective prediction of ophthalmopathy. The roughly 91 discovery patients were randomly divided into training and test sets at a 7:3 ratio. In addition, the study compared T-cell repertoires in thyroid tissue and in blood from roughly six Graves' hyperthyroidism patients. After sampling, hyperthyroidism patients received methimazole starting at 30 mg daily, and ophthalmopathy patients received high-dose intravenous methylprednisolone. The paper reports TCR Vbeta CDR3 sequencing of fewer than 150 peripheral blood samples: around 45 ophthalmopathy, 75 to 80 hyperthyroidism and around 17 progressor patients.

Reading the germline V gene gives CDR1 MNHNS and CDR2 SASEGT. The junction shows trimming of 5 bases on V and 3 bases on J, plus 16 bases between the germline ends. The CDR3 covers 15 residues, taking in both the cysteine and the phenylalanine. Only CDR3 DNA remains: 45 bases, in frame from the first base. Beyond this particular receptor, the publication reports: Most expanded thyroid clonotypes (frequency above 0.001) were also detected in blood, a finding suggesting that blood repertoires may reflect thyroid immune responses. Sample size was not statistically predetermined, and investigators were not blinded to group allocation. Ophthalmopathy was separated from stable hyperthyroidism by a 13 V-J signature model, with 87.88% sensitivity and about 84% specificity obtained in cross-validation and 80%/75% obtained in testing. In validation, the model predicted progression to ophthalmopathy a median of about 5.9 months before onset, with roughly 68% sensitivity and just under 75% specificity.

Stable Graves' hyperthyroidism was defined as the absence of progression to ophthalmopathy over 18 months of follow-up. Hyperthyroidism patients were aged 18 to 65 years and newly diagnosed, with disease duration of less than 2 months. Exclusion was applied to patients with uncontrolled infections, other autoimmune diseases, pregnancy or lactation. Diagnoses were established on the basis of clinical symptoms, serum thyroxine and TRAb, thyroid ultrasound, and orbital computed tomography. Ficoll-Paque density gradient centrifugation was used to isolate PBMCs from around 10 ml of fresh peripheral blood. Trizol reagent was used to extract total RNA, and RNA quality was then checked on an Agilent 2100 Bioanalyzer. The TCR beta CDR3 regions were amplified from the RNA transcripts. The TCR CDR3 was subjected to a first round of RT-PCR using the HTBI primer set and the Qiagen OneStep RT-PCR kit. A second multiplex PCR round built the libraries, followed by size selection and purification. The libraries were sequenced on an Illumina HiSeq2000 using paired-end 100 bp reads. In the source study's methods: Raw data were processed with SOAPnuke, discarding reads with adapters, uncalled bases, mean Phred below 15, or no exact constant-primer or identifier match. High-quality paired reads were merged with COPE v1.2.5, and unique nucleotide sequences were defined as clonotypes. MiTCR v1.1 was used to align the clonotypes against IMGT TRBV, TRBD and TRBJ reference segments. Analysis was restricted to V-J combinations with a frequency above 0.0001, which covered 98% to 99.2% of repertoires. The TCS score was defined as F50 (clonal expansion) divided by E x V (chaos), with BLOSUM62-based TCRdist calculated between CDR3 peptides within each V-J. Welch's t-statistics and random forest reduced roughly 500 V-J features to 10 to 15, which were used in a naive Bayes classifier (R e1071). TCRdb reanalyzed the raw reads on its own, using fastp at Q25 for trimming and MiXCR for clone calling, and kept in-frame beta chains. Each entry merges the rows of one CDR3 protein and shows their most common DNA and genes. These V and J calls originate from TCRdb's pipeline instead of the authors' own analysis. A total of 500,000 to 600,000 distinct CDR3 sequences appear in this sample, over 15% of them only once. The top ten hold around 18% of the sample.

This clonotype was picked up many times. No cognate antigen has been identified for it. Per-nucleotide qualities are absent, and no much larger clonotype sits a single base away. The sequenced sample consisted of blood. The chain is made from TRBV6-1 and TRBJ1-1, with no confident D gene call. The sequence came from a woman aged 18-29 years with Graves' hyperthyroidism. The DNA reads TGTGCCAGCAGTCCCCTTGTAAGGGCGTACACTGAAGCTTTCTTT. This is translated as CASSPLVRAYTEAFF.